Below are 10 T cell receptor beta chains sequenced from a single sample in a study of shared clonotypes between healthy human individuals (dated by TCRdb to 2018 to 2021). CD8 naive samples were CD45RO-negative cells positively selected for CCR7, giving a CD45RA+CCR7+ population that excluded TemRA cells. Receptor libraries were prepared by the immunoSEQ multiplex PCR assay. Not all clones reach the TCRdb copy of this immuneACCESS table, which keeps in-frame sequences only. Checked studies attribute under half of the gap to unresolved V genes and leave the rest unexplained. The sample contains about 2 million clones, less than 95% of them found a single time. The ten largest clonotypes hold 1% to 1.5% of the sample. Sequencing was carried out using naive CD8+ T cells sorted from blood. The intended sense of this specimen's cell subset or site label: CD45RA+CCR7+. The receptors shown here come from a man aged 18 to 29 in good health.

The rearrangement links TRBV7-9 to TRBJ2-3; D is perhaps TRBD1 or TRBD2 (6 bases each). This CDR3 has 17 amino acids. Germline lookup yields CDR1 SEHNR and CDR2 FQNEAQ (reference sequence). V shed 4 bases and J shed 0 bases, with 17 bases lying between them. The CDR3 sequence: CASSYPGAGESTDTQYF. CDR3 nucleotides: TGTGCCAGCAGCTACCCGGGGGCAGGGGAGAGCACAGATACGCAGTATTTT.

Notes on this clone: One end of the junction varies from germline; a read error may be responsible. The chain couples TRBV19 to TRBJ1-1, with a tentative D call TRBD1 (6 bases). Per germline, CDR1 LNHDA and CDR2 SQIVND (reference sequence). The CDR3 totals 14 residues. The CDR3 DNA reads as TGTGCCAGTAGTATAGGGGGGGCGAACCCTGAAGCTTTCTTT. Translated, it gives CASSIGGANPEAFF.

The rearrangement joins TRBV30 to TRBJ2-1; D is uncertain. The V end lost 1 base, the J end lost 8 bases, and 15 bases lay between the germline ends. This CDR3 is 14 amino acids long. The germline V gene encodes CDR1 GTSNPN and CDR2 SVGIG (reference sequence). The CDR3 protein is CAWSGLRLSDEQFF. For the CDR3, the DNA is TGTGCCTGGAGTGGCCTGCGGCTATCCGATGAGCAGTTCTTC.

This chain joins TRBV7-9 and TRBJ2-3, with TRBD2 identical over 13 bases. The germline V gene has CDR1 SEHNR and CDR2 FQNEAQ (reference sequence). Trimming at V came to 2 bases and at J to 6 bases, leaving 11 bases not matched to a gene. This CDR3 is 18 amino acids long. The DNA of the CDR3 is TGTGCCAGCAGCTTACCGACTAGCGGGGGGCCGGATTACGATACGCAGTATTTT. Translation gives CASSLPTSGGPDYDTQYF.

V gene TRBV29-1 combines with J gene TRBJ2-7, with 10 positions matching TRBD1. The CDR3 spans 13 residues. The V gene end was trimmed by 7 bases and the J gene end by 4 bases; junction bases not matched to a gene: 7. Germline V CDR1 and CDR2: SQVTM, ANQGSEA. The CDR3 loop reads CSGRTGGTYEQYF. Here the CDR3 DNA reads TGCAGCGGAAGGACAGGGGGAACATACGAGCAGTACTTC.

Turning to this clone: The sample holds other DNA sequences that translate to the same CDR3. This chain joins TRBV2 and TRBJ2-7, with TRBD1 matching 9 bases. The ends lost 3 bases at V and 4 bases at J; junction bases unmatched: 4. Germline V gives CDR1 SNHLY, CDR2 FYNNEI. The CDR3 runs to 14 residues. The CDR3 sequence is CASSDRDRVYEQYF. CDR3 bases: TGTGCCAGCAGTGATCGGGACAGGGTTTACGAGCAGTACTTC.

The rearrangement links TRBV5-5 to TRBJ2-2; 7 nucleotides align to TRBD2. The CDR3 is made up of 15 amino acids. V was clipped by 4 bases and J by 4 bases; unmatched bases: 7. Looked up from germline, CDR1 is SGHKS and CDR2 is YYEKEE (reference sequence). This chain's CDR3 is CASSPWWGGTGELFF. The CDR3 DNA follows: TGTGCCAGCAGCCCCTGGTGGGGGGGCACCGGGGAGCTGTTTTTT.

The chain uses TRBV29-1 and TRBJ2-3; D is uncertain. This CDR3 has 16 residues. V was cut by 0 bases and J by 6 bases, with 19 bases left in between. The germline CDR1 and CDR2 sequences are SQVTM and ANQGSEA. The CDR3 reads CSVEDYKGPPPDTQYF. CDR3 nucleotide sequence: TGCAGCGTTGAAGACTACAAAGGTCCTCCCCCGGATACGCAGTATTTT.

The chain carries TRBV5-6 and TRBJ2-7; D perhaps matches TRBD2 (5 bases). Germline V gene sequence: CDR1 SGHDT, CDR2 YYEEEE. The length of the CDR3 is 14 residues. The ends were cut back, 0 bases at V and 4 bases at J, with 11 bases in the middle. The CDR3 reads CASSLGAAPYEQYF. DNA for the CDR3: TGTGCCAGCAGCTTGGGAGCGGCTCCGTACGAGCAGTACTTC.

This chain uses TRBV27 with TRBJ1-4; 10 nucleotides line up with TRBD1. The CDR3 length is 17 residues. The V gene's germline CDR1 is MNHEY and CDR2 SMNVEV (reference sequence). J was trimmed by 5 bases and V by 2 bases; bases with no gene match: 8. For the CDR3, the DNA is TGTGCCAGCAGTTTAGTGACAGGGGGCGCATCAAATGAAAAACTGTTTTTT. Its protein is CASSLVTGGASNEKLFF.